The 20 T cell receptor beta chains listed next were all sequenced from one sample in a study of technical replicates of blood from a few donors. Generated by immunoSEQ multiplex PCR, the TCRdb table keeps only in-frame clones and is missing some. Of about 100,000 clones listed, approximately 96% are singletons. Specimen: T cells isolated from PBMCs. The receptors here all came from a human donor in good health.

The chain couples TRBV28 to TRBJ1-1, with D unresolved. The V and J ends lost 2 bases and 7 bases respectively, with 8 bases between them. CDR1 is MDHEN, CDR2 SYDVKM, per germline. The CDR3 runs 12 residues. The CDR3 DNA sequence: TGTGCCAGCAGTTTAGGAGGTTTTGAAGCTTTCTTT. The encoded protein is CASSLGGFEAFF.

V gene TRBV7-8 combines with J gene TRBJ1-5, with 7 bases matching TRBD1. Germline trimming cut 1 base from V and 6 bases from J; bases unmatched to any gene: 6. Germline V gene sequence: CDR1 SGHVS, CDR2 FQNEAQ. The CDR3 loop spans 15 amino acids. The CDR3 DNA follows: TGTGCCAGCAGCTTAGGGACAGGAATTCTTCAGCCCCAGCATTTT. As protein: CASSLGTGILQPQHF.

This chain links TRBV19 with TRBJ2-1, with 15 nucleotides matching TRBD2. The CDR3 has 17 residues. With V trimmed by 4 bases and J by 3 bases, 4 bases remained unmatched. Germline V lookup: CDR1 LNHDA, CDR2 SQIVND (reference sequence). CDR3 residues: CASSKAGLAGGYNEQFF. The CDR3 nucleotides read TGTGCCAGTAGTAAAGCGGGACTAGCGGGAGGCTACAATGAGCAGTTCTTC.

With regard to this clone: Other DNA sequences in this specimen translate into the identical CDR3. The CDR3 DNA reads TGCGCCAGCAGCTTGGGGGGACAGCTTAACTATGGCTACACCTTC. It translates to CASSLGGQLNYGYTF. This chain joins TRBV5-1 and TRBJ1-2; 7 bases line up with TRBD1. CDR3 length: 15 amino acids. The germline gives CDR1 SGHRS, CDR2 YFSETQ. Trimming removed 0 bases from V and 1 base from J; junction bases left unmatched: 3.

This rearrangement joins TRBV14 to TRBJ2-7, with a possible D match to TRBD2 (5 bases). V lost 1 base, J lost 2 bases, and 12 bases lay in between. CDR1 is SGHDN, CDR2 FVKESK, per germline. This CDR3 has 15 residues. The CDR3 sequence is CASSQVGRRAYEQYF. The DNA for the CDR3 is TGTGCCAGCAGCCAAGTAGGTAGGCGGGCCTACGAGCAGTACTTC.

The chain has TRBV2 and TRBJ1-5; 9 bases are a match to TRBD1. This CDR3 spans 15 amino acids. Germline trimming cut 7 bases from V and 2 bases from J; bases unmatched to any gene: 6. The V gene's germline CDR1 is SNHLY and CDR2 FYNNEI. The CDR3: CASNTGGRGNQPQHF. The DNA of the CDR3 is TGTGCCAGCAACACAGGGGGCCGAGGCAATCAGCCCCAGCATTTT.

This chain joins TRBV19 and TRBJ1-4; 7 nucleotides line up with TRBD1. Per the germline V gene, CDR1 is LNHDA and CDR2 is SQIVND (reference sequence). The CDR3 loop spans 16 amino acids. J gave up 3 bases and V 10 bases, and 14 bases lay outside the gene matches. CDR3 in amino acids: CATSGGRQIANEKLFF. CDR3 nucleotide sequence: TGTGCCACCTCAGGGGGACGGCAGATCGCTAATGAAAAACTGTTTTTT.

The chain is built from TRBV5-1 and TRBJ2-3; TRBD2 is a possible D gene (5 bases). Germline V gene data show CDR1 as SGHRS and CDR2 as YFSETQ. This CDR3 spans 15 amino acids. Trimming removed 4 bases from V and 5 bases from J, with 17 bases in between. CDR3 in amino acids: CASSAAQLGVDTQYF. As DNA, the CDR3 is TGCGCCAGCAGCGCTGCTCAGCTCGGGGTAGATACGCAGTATTTT.

This chain joins TRBV18 and TRBJ2-4; D remains unclear. Germline V gene lookup returns CDR1 KGHSH and CDR2 LQKENI. This CDR3 comprises 14 residues. Trimming removed 0 bases from V and 9 bases from J, with 12 bases in between. DNA of the CDR3: TGTGCCAGCTCACCACCGCCCCCACCAGGCATTCAGTACTTC. This encodes CASSPPPPPGIQYF. The whole variable domain, filled in from reference TRBV18 and TRBJ2-4, reads NAGVMQNPRHLVRRRGQEARLRCSPMKGHSHVYWYRQLPEEGLKFMVYLQKENIIDESGMPKERFSAEFPKEGPSILRIQQVVRGDSAAYFCASSPPPPPGIQYFGAGTRLSVL.

The rearrangement uses TRBV19 and TRBJ2-1, with 8 bases lining up with TRBD2. Germline trimming cut 6 bases from V and 4 bases from J; bases unmatched to any gene: 5. Germline CDR1 LNHDA, CDR2 SQIVND (reference sequence). CDR3 size: 14 residues. The CDR3 DNA is TGTGCCAGTAGCTCCGGGGGGGATTACAATGAGCAGTTCTTC. Its protein is CASSSGGDYNEQFF.

This chain joins TRBV30 and TRBJ1-1; maybe TRBD1 (5 bases). CDR1 is GTSNPN, CDR2 SVGIG, per germline (reference sequence). The CDR3 has 13 residues. Trimming cost V 2 bases and J 1 base, with 8 bases left between them. CDR3 in amino acids: CAWSRGANTEAFF. The CDR3 nucleotides are TGTGCCTGGAGTCGCGGGGCGAACACTGAAGCTTTCTTT.

The J gene is TRBJ1-1, the V gene TRBV4-2; D possibly corresponds to TRBD1 (5 bases). The CDR3 runs 17 residues. Trimming pared 0 bases from V and 0 bases from J, leaving 14 bases between. The germline V gene encodes CDR1 LGHNA and CDR2 YNFKEQ. The CDR3 loop is CASSQDIQAGMNTEAFF. In DNA, the CDR3 is TGTGCCAGCAGCCAAGATATTCAAGCAGGGATGAACACTGAAGCTTTCTTT.

J is TRBJ2-5 and V is TRBV7-2, with 7 bases fitting TRBD2. The V gene's germline CDR1 is SGHTA and CDR2 FQGNSA. J gave up 5 bases and V 4 bases, and 7 bases lay outside the gene matches. This CDR3 has 14 amino acids. This chain's CDR3 is CASSSGLNLETQYF. CDR3 sequence (DNA): TGTGCCAGCAGCTCGGGACTAAATTTGGAGACCCAGTACTTC. Looking up the rest from reference TRBV7-2 and TRBJ2-5 gives the full variable domain: GAGVSQSPSNKVTEKGKDVELRCDPISGHTALYWYRQSLGQGLEFLIYFQGNSAPDKSGLPSDRFSAERTGGSVSTLTIQRTQQEDSAVYLCASSSGLNLETQYFGPGTRLLVL.

The chain uses TRBV4-1 and TRBJ1-1; maybe TRBD1 (5 bases). CDR3 length: 14 amino acids. Germline V CDR1 and CDR2: MGHRA, YSYEKL. Trimming removed 4 bases at V and 8 bases at J, with 17 bases between. The CDR3 region is CASSLRPGTLEAFF. The DNA for the CDR3 is TGCGCCAGCAGCCTAAGACCCGGGACTTTAGAAGCTTTCTTT.

The CDR3 DNA follows: TGTGCCATCAGTGTAGAGAGCCACTACGAGCAGTACTTC. This sequence encodes CAISVESHYEQYF. V usage is TRBV10-3 and J usage is TRBJ2-7; D is unresolved. The CDR3 is made up of 13 amino acids. V gave up 4 bases and J gave up 3 bases, with 10 bases separating them. Germline V lookup: CDR1 ENHRY, CDR2 SYGVKD.

The chain carries TRBV19 and TRBJ1-6; 8 positions match TRBD1. The germline CDR1 and CDR2 sequences are LNHDA and SQIVND (reference sequence). This CDR3 has 13 residues. The V gene end was trimmed by 6 bases and the J gene end by 10 bases; junction bases not matched to a gene: 5. CDR3 sequence reads: CASSRDRRSPLHF. In DNA, the CDR3 is TGTGCCAGTAGCCGGGACAGGCGATCACCCCTCCACTTT.

This chain uses TRBV5-1 with TRBJ2-4, with 9 bases that match TRBD2. The CDR3 totals 18 residues. After removal of 4 bases from V and 10 bases from J, the junction contained 21 bases not matched to a gene. The germline V gene encodes CDR1 SGHRS and CDR2 YFSETQ. Here the CDR3 DNA reads TGCGCCAGCAGCGGCGGGGGACAGTTTAGCGGGAGAGGAGATATTCAGTACTTC. Its protein product is CASSGGGQFSGRGDIQYF. The full variable domain, in which reference TRBV5-1 and TRBJ2-4 provide the parts outside the CDR3, is KAGVTQTPRYLIKTRGQQVTLSCSPISGHRSVSWYQQTPGQGLQFLFEYFSETQRNKGNFPGRFSGRQFSNSRSEMNVSTLELGDSALYLCASSGGGQFSGRGDIQYFGAGTRLSVL.

This sequence joins TRBV5-5 and TRBJ1-6; D not certain. Per germline, CDR1 SGHKS and CDR2 YYEKEE (reference sequence). This CDR3 is built from 12 residues. Trimming stripped 0 bases from V and 10 bases from J, with 5 bases between. The CDR3 nucleotides are TGTGCCAGCAGCTTGGGAGGCTCACCCCTCCACTTT. As protein: CASSLGGSPLHF.

The rearrangement joins TRBV2 to TRBJ2-7, with unresolved D. The CDR3 spans 14 residues. Germline V gene sequence: CDR1 SNHLY, CDR2 FYNNEI. The V end was cut by 4 bases, the J end by 0 bases, with 10 bases between. Written as DNA, the CDR3 is TGTGCCAGCAGTGCTTCGACTGTCTCCTACGAGCAGTACTTC. This encodes CASSASTVSYEQYF.

The V and J genes are TRBV5-6 and TRBJ2-2, with D unclear. V gave up 2 bases and J gave up 1 base, with 9 bases separating them. CDR1 SGHDT and CDR2 YYEEEE come from the germline V gene. This CDR3 is 15 amino acids long. DNA of the CDR3: TGTGCCAGCAGCTTACTCCCCCTGAACACCGGGGAGCTGTTTTTT. This gives the protein CASSLLPLNTGELFF.